One sample yielded the 12 T cell receptor beta chains listed below, sequenced in a study of blood T cell repertoires in COVID-19. Data came from immunoSEQ multiplex PCR; TCRdb stores just in-frame clones and leaves some out. The sample holds fewer than 500,000 clones; approximately 90% are singletons and the top ten take approximately 1%. The sample was PBMCs or T cells enriched from blood (not recorded which). All receptors come from a woman in her twenties or thirties with acute COVID-19.

The rearrangement joins TRBV13 to TRBJ2-7, with unresolved D. Germline V gene lookup returns CDR1 PRHDT and CDR2 FYEKMQ (reference sequence). Deletions cut 0 bases from V and 3 bases from J, with 6 bases between. The CDR3 contains 13 residues. CDR3: CASSLGVDYEQYF. The CDR3 nucleotides are TGTGCCAGCAGCTTAGGCGTAGACTACGAGCAGTACTTC.

The V gene is TRBV3-1 (or the pseudogene TRBV3-2), the J gene TRBJ2-1; D possibly corresponds to TRBD2 (7 bases). Deletions cut 4 bases from V and 7 bases from J, with 11 bases between. The CDR3 covers 13 residues. CDR1 and CDR2 from the germline V gene are LGHDT and YNNKEL (reference sequence). The DNA of the CDR3 is TGTGCCAGCAGCCCCGGGGGGCCAAATGAGCAGTTCTTC. It codes for CASSPGGPNEQFF.

This clone has only a few counts. The chain links TRBV12-2 to TRBJ1-1; the table calls TRBD1, which could not be checked here. TRBV12-2 is tagged as a pseudogene. There are 18 residues in the CDR3. The CDR3 nucleotides are TGTGCAAGTCGCTTAGCGCCGGCAGGGGGCGGGATGAACACTGAAGCTTTCTTT. This encodes CASRLAPAGGGMNTEAFF.

This chain connects TRBV10-2 to TRBJ1-1, with 7 bases aligning to TRBD1. CDR3 length: 14 amino acids. V lost 4 bases and J lost 0; bases outside the gene matches: 2. CDR1 and CDR2 (germline): WSHSY, SAAADI. The CDR3 DNA reads TGCGCCAGCAGTGGGGACAGCCTGAACACTGAAGCTTTCTTT. It encodes CASSGDSLNTEAFF.

The rearrangement links TRBV4-1 to TRBJ1-4, with 8 bases lining up with TRBD1. The V gene's germline CDR1 is MGHRA and CDR2 YSYEKL. CDR3 length: 14 residues. The J segment lost 7 bases and the V segment lost 1 base, leaving 2 bases of the junction unmatched. The CDR3 sequence is CASSQGQGAEKLFF. In DNA, the CDR3 is TGCGCCAGCAGCCAAGGTCAGGGGGCTGAAAAACTGTTTTTT.

The V call is TRBV4-3, the J call TRBJ1-4; D is possibly TRBD1 (6 bases). The CDR3 length is 16 residues. Deletions cut 0 bases from V and 7 bases from J, with 15 bases between. CDR1 and CDR2 (germline): LGHNA, YSLEER. The CDR3 DNA is TGCGCCAGCAGCCAAGAGCAAGGCACAGGGCCTGAAAAACTGTTTTTT. Translated, it gives CASSQEQGTGPEKLFF.

The table lists this clone with a count of one. A junction end diverges from the germline sequence, so it may reflect a read error. The rearrangement uses TRBV30 and TRBJ1-2; the match to TRBD1 covers 10 bases. Germline V gives CDR1 GTSNPN, CDR2 SVGIG (reference sequence). The CDR3 extends over 15 amino acids. The CDR3 region has the DNA TGTGTCTGGAGTGCTAAGAAGGGACAGGGGCGAGGCTACACCTTC. Protein sequence: CVWSAKKGQGRGYTF.

V usage is TRBV29-1 and J usage is TRBJ1-1; 8 nucleotides line up with TRBD1. The length of the CDR3 is 14 residues. V dropped 3 bases and J dropped 4; count of bases not matched to a gene: 7. Germline V CDR1 and CDR2: SQVTM, ANQGSEA. The CDR3 is CSVERTGSSTEAFF. In nucleotides, the CDR3 is TGCAGCGTTGAGAGGACAGGGTCGAGCACTGAAGCTTTCTTT.

The V gene is TRBV7-9, the J gene TRBJ1-4, with no clear D. Trimming shortened V by 5 bases and J by 4 bases, and 11 bases separated the two germline ends. The CDR3 is made up of 14 amino acids. The germline CDR1 and CDR2 sequences are SEHNR and FQNEAQ (reference sequence). CDR3 DNA sequence: TGTGCCAGCAGCCGGGAGGGATTTAATGAAAAACTGTTTTTT. Protein sequence: CASSREGFNEKLFF.

J is TRBJ2-1 and V is TRBV11-3; no clear D gene. There are 13 residues in the CDR3. Germline V CDR1 and CDR2: SGHNT, YENEEA. V was cut by 3 bases and J by 2 bases, with 5 bases left in between. CDR3 bases: TGTGCCAGCAGCTTCTCCCCCTACAATGAGCAGTTCTTC. It specifies CASSFSPYNEQFF.

The chain joins TRBV12-5 to TRBJ1-2; 8 bases are shared with TRBD1. The trim removed 2 bases at V and 1 base at J, leaving 9 bases unmatched. Germline V lookup: CDR1 LGHNT, CDR2 FRNRAP. The CDR3 is 17 residues long. Here the CDR3 reads CASGLTTGGGINYGYTF. The CDR3 nucleotides are TGTGCTAGTGGTTTGACTACAGGGGGGGGTATTAACTATGGCTACACCTTC.

V and J are TRBV2 and TRBJ1-5; D uncertain. The CDR3 spans 14 residues. Germline V gene data show CDR1 as SNHLY and CDR2 as FYNNEI. V lost 0 bases, J lost 8 bases, and 11 bases lay in between. CDR3 sequence reads: CASSEAAGAEPQHF. CDR3 sequence (DNA): TGTGCCAGCAGTGAAGCGGCCGGCGCGGAGCCCCAGCATTTT.